The entry below describes one TCR beta chain. Its antigen is not identified. This record belongs to a study of molecular identifiers for immune sequencing clone quantification. Based on a CD8+CD4-CCR7+CD45RA+ profile, naive CD8 T cells were sorted. TCRdb reprocessed the PCR reads via MiXCR and lists one record per CDR3 protein. The sample shows some 580,000 distinct CDR3 sequences, around 25% of them seen only once. The CDR3 consists of 13 residues. Germline V lookup: CDR1 SQVTM, CDR2 ANQGSEA. V lost 8 bases, J lost 2 bases, and 15 bases lay in between. Whole-study results and caveats: Identical TCR molecules that share a barcode could lead to an underestimation of highly expanded clone sizes. In CMV-specific effectors, clones above 20 copies held over 99% of molecules; naive, under 1%.

The V call is TRBV29-1, the J call TRBJ1-2; D gene unclear. The receptor's source is a human donor in good health. Some libraries in this study had Jurkat cell RNA spiked in. Sequenced: naive CD8+ T cells from blood, with Jurkat cell RNA spiked in. Documented subset: FACS-sorted CD8+CD4-CCR7+CD45RA+ naive T cells. CDR3 in amino acids: CSPRPLGNYGYTF. CDR3 nucleotides: TGCAGCCCGAGACCCTTAGGGAACTATGGCTACACCTTC.